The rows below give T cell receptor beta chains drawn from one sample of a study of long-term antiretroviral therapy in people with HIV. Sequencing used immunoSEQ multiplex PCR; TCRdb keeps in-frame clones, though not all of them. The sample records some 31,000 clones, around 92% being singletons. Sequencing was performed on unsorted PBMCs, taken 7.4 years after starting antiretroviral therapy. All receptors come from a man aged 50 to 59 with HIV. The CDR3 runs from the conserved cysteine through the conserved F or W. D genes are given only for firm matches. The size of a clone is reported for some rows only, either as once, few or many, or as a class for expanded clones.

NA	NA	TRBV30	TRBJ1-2	TGTGCCTGGAGTGTATCGGGGGAGGGAGGCTACACCTTC	CAWSVSGEGGYTF
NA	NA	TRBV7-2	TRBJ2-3	TGTGCCAGCAGCATATCAGGGGGCACAGATACGCAGTATTTT	CASSISGGTDTQYF
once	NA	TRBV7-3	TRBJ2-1	TGTGCCAGCAGCTTCGGGGACAATGAGCAGTTCTTC	CASSFGDNEQFF
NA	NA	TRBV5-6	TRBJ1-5	TGTGCCAGCAGCGATACGGGGGTTGGGCCCCAGCATTTT	CASSDTGVGPQHF
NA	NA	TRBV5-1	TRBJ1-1	TGCGCCAACCCCCCGGGGGCAGCTTTCTTT	CANPPGAAFF
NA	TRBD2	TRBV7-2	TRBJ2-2	TGTGCCAGCACCGCGACTAGCGGGGGCCCAAAGGAGCTGTTTTTT	CASTATSGGPKELFF
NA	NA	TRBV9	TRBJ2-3	TGTGCCAGCAGCTTAGAGGTCTTGGCAGATACGCAGTATTTT	CASSLEVLADTQYF
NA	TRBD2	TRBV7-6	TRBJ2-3	TGTGCCAGCAGCTTAAGCGGGGGCACAGATACGCAGTATTTT	CASSLSGGTDTQYF
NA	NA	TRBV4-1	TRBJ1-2	TGCGCCAGCAGCCCAACCCCGGACGGCAACTATGGCTACACCTTC	CASSPTPDGNYGYTF
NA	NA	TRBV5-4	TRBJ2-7	TGTGCCAGCGGTGTACACAATACCTACGAGCAGTACTTC	CASGVHNTYEQYF
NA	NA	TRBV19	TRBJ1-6	TGTGCCAGTAGACCCGGACAGTTAAATTCACCCCTCCACTTT	CASRPGQLNSPLHF
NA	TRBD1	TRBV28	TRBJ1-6	TGTGCCAGCATCGACAGGGTTCTCTCCTATAATTCACCCCTCCACTTT	CASIDRVLSYNSPLHF
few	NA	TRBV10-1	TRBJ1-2	TGCGCCAGCAGTGACGGGGGACTTAACTATGGCTACACCTTC	CASSDGGLNYGYTF
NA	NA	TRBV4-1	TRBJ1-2	TGCGCCAGCAGCCAAGAGAACAGAAAACTCTATGGCTACACCTTC	CASSQENRKLYGYTF
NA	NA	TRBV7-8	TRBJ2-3	TGTGCCAGCAGCTCCTATGCCGGGGGTTTAAGCACAGATACGCAGTATTTT	CASSSYAGGLSTDTQYF
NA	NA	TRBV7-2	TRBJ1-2	TGTGCCAGCAGCATTAGGGGTCTTGTTGGCTACACCTTC	CASSIRGLVGYTF
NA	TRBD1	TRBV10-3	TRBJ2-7	TGTGCCATCAGTGAGACAGGGGGATCTTACGAGCAGTACTTC	CAISETGGSYEQYF
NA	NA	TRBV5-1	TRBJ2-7	TGCGCCAGCAGCTTGGAGGCAGGGGACGAGCAGTACTTC	CASSLEAGDEQYF
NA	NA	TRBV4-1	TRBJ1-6	TGCGCCAGCAGCCAAGAGAGGGAGAATTCACCCCTCCACTTT	CASSQERENSPLHF
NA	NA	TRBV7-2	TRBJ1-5	TGTGCCAGCAGCTCACAGGGCGGAGGGCAGCCCCAGCATTTT	CASSSQGGGQPQHF
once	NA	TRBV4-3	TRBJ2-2	TGCGCCAGCAGCCAAGAGGAAGGAGGGGAGCTGTTTTTT	CASSQEEGGELFF
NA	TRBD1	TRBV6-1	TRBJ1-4	TGTGCCAGCAGTGAAAGAAGGACAGGGGGAGGTGAAAAACTGTTTTTT	CASSERRTGGGEKLFF
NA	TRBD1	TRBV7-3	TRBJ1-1	TGTGCCAGCAGTCTTACTCCCACAGGGGGCACTGAAGCTTTCTTT	CASSLTPTGGTEAFF
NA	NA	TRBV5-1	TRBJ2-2	TGCGCCAGCTGCACAGGGTACAACACCGGGGAGCTGTTTTTT	CASCTGYNTGELFF
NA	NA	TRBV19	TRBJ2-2	TGTGCCAGTAGTACGCTTACGAACACCGGGGAGCTGTTTTTT	CASSTLTNTGELFF
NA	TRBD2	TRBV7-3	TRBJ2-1	TGTGCCAGCAGCCCGCATAGCGGGGGGCTATACAATGAGCAGTTCTTC	CASSPHSGGLYNEQFF
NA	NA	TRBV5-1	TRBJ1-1	TGCGCCAGCAGCTCCGTAGGGGCGTCGAACACTGAAGCTTTCTTT	CASSSVGASNTEAFF